This record looks at one T cell receptor (beta chain) sequence and its context. These data belong to a study of control samples from healthy donors and cancer patients. Method: immunoSEQ multiplex PCR; TCRdb's copy keeps in-frame clones and lacks some. The data contain 35,000 to 55,000 clones, around 87% of them seen just once; the ten biggest clones take up 10%. Sequencing was carried out using PBMCs. The sequence derives from a woman in her sixties with lung cancer.

The CDR3 spells CASSLLAGGIYEQYF. CDR3 in DNA: TGTGCCAGCAGCTTGCTAGCGGGAGGCATCTACGAGCAGTACTTC. This chain joins TRBV7-9 and TRBJ2-7, with 11 positions matching TRBD2. The CDR3 consists of 15 residues. Trimming took 3 bases from V and 3 from J; bases not matched to a gene: 4. The germline V gene encodes CDR1 SEHNR and CDR2 FQNEAQ (reference sequence).